Reported below is one T cell receptor (beta chain). Its antigen is as yet unknown. The germline gives CDR1 SGHRS, CDR2 YFSETQ. This CDR3 contains 15 residues. V was pared by 4 bases and J by 6 bases, with 9 bases of the junction left unmatched. This record belongs to a study of cytomegalovirus exposure and HLA in healthy donors. Overall study results and limits: Sequence variants that were highly shared formed a cluster that was likely a sequencing artifact. An apparent linkage of common viral pathogens to several of the most significant clusters emerged in a later analysis. The study flagged some 180 TCR beta chains as cytomegalovirus-associated.

PCR was performed using 60 Vbeta and 13 Jbeta primers. The protocol was immunoSEQ multiplex PCR, while the TCRdb copy is restricted to in-frame clones and leaves out a portion. The sample holds some 170,000 clones, about 79% seen once. Sequencing input: PBMCs. V usage is TRBV5-1 and J usage is TRBJ1-5, with 8 bases aligning to TRBD1. This receptor was obtained from a man aged 35 to 55 in good health and CMV-seropositive. CDR3 residues: CASSPGDRTAQPQHF. DNA of the CDR3: TGCGCCAGCAGCCCAGGGGACAGGACGGCTCAGCCCCAGCATTTT.